These 15 T cell receptor beta chains share one sample of origin, sequenced in a study of human CD4 T cells and Enterobacteriaceae. All CD4+ cells other than CD45RA+CCR7+CD95- naive cells were sorted as memory, over 98% pure. Libraries were prepared by immunoSEQ multiplex PCR; TCRdb keeps only in-frame clonotypes and omits some of them. The sample records tens of thousands of clones, just under 85% being singletons. Input material: memory CD4+ T cells from blood. The receptors shown here come from a human donor in good health.

This clone was seen a single time. The chain is built from TRBV5-1 and TRBJ1-1, with D possibly TRBD1 on 5 matching bases. Germline values: CDR1 SGHRS, CDR2 YFSETQ. The V end was cut by 3 bases, the J end by 5 bases, with 14 bases between. This CDR3 contains 14 residues. CDR3 in DNA: TGCGCCAGCAGCTCAGGGTCCTGGGGAACTGAAGCTTTCTTT. Its protein is CASSSGSWGTEAFF.

V is TRBV7-2 and J is TRBJ2-7; the match to TRBD2 covers 11 bases. V gave up 5 bases and J gave up 3 bases; unmatched junction bases: 3. There are 14 residues in the CDR3. The germline V gene has CDR1 SGHTA and CDR2 FQGNSA. CDR3 nucleotide sequence: TGTGCCAGCAGCACGACTAGCGGGAACTACGAGCAGTACTTC. Its protein is CASSTTSGNYEQYF.

The V call is TRBV7-9, the J call TRBJ2-3, with a weak D call TRBD2 (6 bases). Germline assignment: CDR1 SEHNR and CDR2 FQNEAQ (reference sequence). The V and J ends lost 5 bases and 5 bases respectively, with 23 bases between them. This CDR3 region has 17 residues. This CDR3 is CASSLRGGGPVGDTQYF. For the CDR3, the DNA is TGTGCCAGCAGCCTCAGAGGAGGAGGGCCCGTCGGAGATACGCAGTATTTT. Complete variable domain (other parts from reference TRBV7-9 and TRBJ2-3): DTGVSQNPRHKITKRGQNVTFRCDPISEHNRLYWYRQTLGQGPEFLTYFQNEAQLEKSRLLSDRFSAERPKGSFSTLEIQRTEQGDSAMYLCASSLRGGGPVGDTQYFGPGTRLTVL.

The CDR3 here is CASSFSGRAIDTQYF. As DNA, the CDR3 is TGTGCCAGCAGCTTTAGCGGGAGGGCCATTGATACGCAGTATTTT. The genes are TRBV6-1 and TRBJ2-3; 11 bases map to TRBD2. The ends lost 6 bases at V and 6 bases at J; junction bases unmatched: 8. Germline V gene lookup returns CDR1 MNHNS and CDR2 SASEGT. This CDR3 has 15 amino acids.

The chain is built from TRBV19 and TRBJ2-1; 10 positions match TRBD2. This CDR3 has 15 residues. Germline CDR1 and CDR2: LNHDA and SQIVND (reference sequence). V shed 5 bases, J shed 7 bases, and the junction held 8 bases outside the gene matches. The DNA for the CDR3 is TGTGCCAGTAGTCAACTAGCGGGGCCCTGGAATGAGCAGTTCTTC. It yields the protein CASSQLAGPWNEQFF.

By share of the sample, this clone is medium-sized. The chain recombines TRBV2 with TRBJ1-5; D may be TRBD1 (5 bases). Trimming removed 2 bases from V and 3 bases from J, with 11 bases in between. The CDR3 loop spans 15 amino acids. Germline-derived CDR1 and CDR2 are SNHLY and FYNNEI. CDR3 sequence reads: CASSERQGLNQPQHF. The DNA of the CDR3 is TGTGCCAGCAGTGAAAGGCAGGGCCTCAATCAGCCCCAGCATTTT.

This chain joins TRBV10-3 and TRBJ2-3, with D tentatively TRBD2 (5 bases). The germline V gene has CDR1 ENHRY and CDR2 SYGVKD. The V end was cut by 10 bases, the J end by 0 bases, with 17 bases between. The CDR3 runs to 15 residues. This chain's CDR3 is CATQLGITSTDTQYF. The CDR3 DNA reads as TGTGCCACACAACTAGGCATAACTAGCACAGATACGCAGTATTTT.

Here the CDR3 reads CASSRVPPGNTIYF. CDR3 nucleotide sequence: TGTGCCAGCAGTCGCGTCCCCCCTGGAAACACCATATATTTT. This rearrangement joins TRBV27 to TRBJ1-3, with unresolved D. Per germline, CDR1 MNHEY and CDR2 SMNVEV (reference sequence). Trimming pared 5 bases from V and 2 bases from J, leaving 10 bases between. The CDR3 spans 14 residues.

V usage is TRBV19 and J usage is TRBJ2-2; possibly TRBD2 for D (5 bases). Trimming took off 3 bases at V and 0 bases at J, with 14 bases between the two ends. In germline, CDR1 is LNHDA, CDR2 SQIVND (reference sequence). The CDR3 has 17 residues. CDR3 amino acids: CASSMIGGYANTGELFF. The CDR3 nucleotides are TGTGCCAGTAGTATGATAGGCGGGTACGCGAACACCGGGGAGCTGTTTTTT.

The V call is TRBV28, the J call TRBJ2-7; no clear D. Trimming shortened V by 3 bases and J by 6 bases, and 9 bases separated the two germline ends. The CDR3 is 12 residues long. CDR1 and CDR2 from the germline V gene are MDHEN and SYDVKM. The CDR3 reads CASSLMRTEQYF. For the CDR3, the DNA is TGTGCCAGCAGTTTGATGCGGACCGAGCAGTACTTC.

The gene calls are TRBV19 and TRBJ2-1, with TRBD2 matching 7 bases. CDR3 length: 15 residues. Germline V lookup: CDR1 LNHDA, CDR2 SQIVND (reference sequence). With V trimmed by 5 bases and J by 6 bases, 10 bases remained unmatched. CDR3 coding DNA: TGTGCCAGTAGTGCGGTAGCGTCGGGAGGCAATGAGCAGTTCTTC. Its translation is CASSAVASGGNEQFF.

The chain uses TRBV6-1 and TRBJ2-3; D remains ambiguous. The CDR3 runs to 15 residues. The V gene lost 6 bases and the J gene lost 2 bases, with 15 bases spanning the gap. Per germline, CDR1 MNHNS and CDR2 SASEGT. The CDR3 region is CASSLNPFDTDTQYF. The CDR3 DNA sequence: TGTGCCAGCAGCCTAAACCCTTTCGACACAGATACGCAGTATTTT.

The V and J genes are TRBV6-4 and TRBJ1-1; 7 positions match TRBD1. The CDR3 extends over 14 amino acids. Trimming at V came to 9 bases and at J to 4 bases, leaving 11 bases not matched to a gene. Per the germline V gene, CDR1 is MRHNA and CDR2 is SNTAGT. The CDR3 spells CASSETGRGTEAFF. In DNA, the CDR3 is TGTGCCAGTTCCGAGACAGGGCGGGGCACTGAAGCTTTCTTT.

This sequence joins TRBV2 and TRBJ1-2, with TRBD1 as a possible D gene (6 bases). The CDR3 extends over 12 amino acids. Germline lookup yields CDR1 SNHLY and CDR2 FYNNEI. Trimming took off 9 bases at V and 8 bases at J, with 16 bases between the two ends. The CDR3 spells CASQGRLEGYTF. DNA of the CDR3: TGTGCCAGTCAGGGGCGCCTGGAGGGCTACACCTTC. The whole variable domain, filled in from reference TRBV2 and TRBJ1-2, reads EPEVTQTPSHQVTQMGQEVILRCVPISNHLYFYWYRQILGQKVEFLVSFYNNEISEKSEIFDDQFSVERPDGSNFTLKIRSTKLEDSAMYFCASQGRLEGYTFGSGTRLTVV.

This clone was found once. V usage is TRBV27 and J usage is TRBJ1-4; D call uncertain. CDR1 MNHEY and CDR2 SMNVEV come from the germline V gene (reference sequence). The CDR3 has 15 residues. V dropped 6 bases and J dropped 4 bases, with 15 bases sitting between them. The CDR3 nucleotides are TGTGCCAGCAGCCCCTTCGGTCTGGGTAATGAAAAACTGTTTTTT. Translating it yields CASSPFGLGNEKLFF.